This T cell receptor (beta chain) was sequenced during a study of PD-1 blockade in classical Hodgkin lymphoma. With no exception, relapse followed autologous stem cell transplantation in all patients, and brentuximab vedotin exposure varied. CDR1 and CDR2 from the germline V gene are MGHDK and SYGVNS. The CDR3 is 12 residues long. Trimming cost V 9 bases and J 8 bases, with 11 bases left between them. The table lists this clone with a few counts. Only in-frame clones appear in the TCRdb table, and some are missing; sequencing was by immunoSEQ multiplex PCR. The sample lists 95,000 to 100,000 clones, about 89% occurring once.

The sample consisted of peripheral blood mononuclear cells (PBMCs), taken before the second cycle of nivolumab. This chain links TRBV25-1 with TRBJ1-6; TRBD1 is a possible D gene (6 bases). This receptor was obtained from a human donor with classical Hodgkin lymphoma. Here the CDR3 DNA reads TGTGCCAGTCGACAGGCCGATTCACCCCTCCACTTT. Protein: CASRQADSPLHF.